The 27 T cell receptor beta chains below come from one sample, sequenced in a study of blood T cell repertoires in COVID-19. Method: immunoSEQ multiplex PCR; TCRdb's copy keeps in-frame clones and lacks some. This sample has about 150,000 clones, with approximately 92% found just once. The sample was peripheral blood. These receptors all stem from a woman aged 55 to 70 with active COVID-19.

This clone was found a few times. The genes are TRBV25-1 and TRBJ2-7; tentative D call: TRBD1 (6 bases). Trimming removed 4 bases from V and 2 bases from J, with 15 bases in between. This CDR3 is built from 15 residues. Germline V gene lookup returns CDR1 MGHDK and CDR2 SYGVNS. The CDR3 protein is CASSGKPGAPYEQYF. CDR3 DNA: TGTGCCAGCAGTGGAAAGCCAGGGGCCCCCTACGAGCAGTACTTC.

The CDR3 loop reads CASSVGQGMNTEAFF. CDR3 DNA: TGTGCCAGCAGCGTAGGTCAGGGGATGAACACTGAAGCTTTCTTT. The chain couples TRBV9 to TRBJ1-1; weak D call: TRBD1 (6 bases). With 0 bases removed from V and 0 bases from J, the gap between germline ends came to 9 bases. Germline CDR1 SGDLS, CDR2 YYNGEE. This CDR3 region has 15 residues.

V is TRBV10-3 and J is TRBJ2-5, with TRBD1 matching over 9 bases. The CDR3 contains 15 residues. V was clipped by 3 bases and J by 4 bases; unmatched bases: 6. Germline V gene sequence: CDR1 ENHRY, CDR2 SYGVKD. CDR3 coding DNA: TGTGCCATCAGTGACAGTGAGACAGGGGGAGAGACCCAGTACTTC. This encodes CAISDSETGGETQYF.

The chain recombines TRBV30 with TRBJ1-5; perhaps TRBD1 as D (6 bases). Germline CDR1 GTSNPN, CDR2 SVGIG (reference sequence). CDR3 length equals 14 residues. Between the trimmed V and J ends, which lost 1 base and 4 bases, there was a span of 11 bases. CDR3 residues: CAWSGGGGNQPQHF. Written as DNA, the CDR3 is TGTGCCTGGAGTGGAGGGGGGGGGAATCAGCCCCAGCATTTT.

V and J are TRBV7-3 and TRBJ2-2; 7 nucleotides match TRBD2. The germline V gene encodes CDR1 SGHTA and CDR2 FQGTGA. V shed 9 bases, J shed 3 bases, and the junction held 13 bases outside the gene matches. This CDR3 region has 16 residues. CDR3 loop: CASQHSGRTHTGELFF. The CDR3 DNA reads TGTGCCAGTCAGCATTCCGGGAGGACCCACACCGGGGAGCTGTTTTTT. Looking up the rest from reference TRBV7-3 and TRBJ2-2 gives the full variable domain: GAGVSQTPSNKVTEKGKYVELRCDPISGHTALYWYRQSLGQGPEFLIYFQGTGAADDSGLPNDRFFAVRPEGSVSTLKIQRTERGDSAVYLCASQHSGRTHTGELFFGEGSRLTVL.

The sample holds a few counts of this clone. Here the CDR3 reads CASSLAVGRVDNEQFF. In DNA form, the CDR3 reads TGTGCCAGCAGCTTAGCCGTCGGGAGGGTAGACAATGAGCAGTTCTTC. This chain links TRBV7-6 with TRBJ2-1; 8 nucleotides align to TRBD2. The CDR3 runs 16 residues. V trimming: 0 bases; J trimming: 5 bases; junction bases outside the gene matches: 6. Germline V gene sequence: CDR1 SGHVS, CDR2 FNYEAQ.

The CDR3 nucleotides read TGTGCCAGCAGCTTATCTAGCGGGACTAGCACAGATACGCAGTATTTT. Amino acids: CASSLSSGTSTDTQYF. The chain uses TRBV7-2 and TRBJ2-3; 9 bases line up with TRBD2. Germline CDR1 is SGHTA and CDR2 is FQGNSA. CDR3 size: 16 residues. V lost 2 bases to trimming and J lost 0 bases; unmatched junction nucleotides: 3.

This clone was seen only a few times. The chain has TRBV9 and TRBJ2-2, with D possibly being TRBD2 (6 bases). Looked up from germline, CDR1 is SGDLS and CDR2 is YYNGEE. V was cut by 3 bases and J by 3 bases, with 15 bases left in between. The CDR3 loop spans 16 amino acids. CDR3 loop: CASSAPGTVHTGELFF. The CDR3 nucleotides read TGTGCCAGCAGCGCCCCCGGGACTGTTCACACCGGGGAGCTGTTTTTT.

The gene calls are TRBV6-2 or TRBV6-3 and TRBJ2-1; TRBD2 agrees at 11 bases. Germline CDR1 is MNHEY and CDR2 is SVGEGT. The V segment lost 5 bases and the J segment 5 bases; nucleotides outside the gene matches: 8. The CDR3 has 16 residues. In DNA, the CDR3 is TGTGCCAGCAGTCCCAGACCGGGACTAGCGGACAATGAGCAGTTCTTC. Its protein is CASSPRPGLADNEQFF.

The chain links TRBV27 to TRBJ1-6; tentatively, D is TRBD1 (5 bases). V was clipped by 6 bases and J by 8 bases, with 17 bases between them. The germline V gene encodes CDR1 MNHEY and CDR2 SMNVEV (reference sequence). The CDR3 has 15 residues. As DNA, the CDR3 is TGTGCCAGCAGCATTACGGGGGGTGGTTATTCACCCCTCCACTTT. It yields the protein CASSITGGGYSPLHF.

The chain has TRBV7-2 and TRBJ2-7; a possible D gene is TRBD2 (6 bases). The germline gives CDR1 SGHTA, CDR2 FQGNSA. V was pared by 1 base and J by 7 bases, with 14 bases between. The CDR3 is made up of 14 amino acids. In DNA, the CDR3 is TGTGCCAGCAGCTTAGGAGCGAACGCGGGGGAGCAGTACTTC. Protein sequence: CASSLGANAGEQYF.

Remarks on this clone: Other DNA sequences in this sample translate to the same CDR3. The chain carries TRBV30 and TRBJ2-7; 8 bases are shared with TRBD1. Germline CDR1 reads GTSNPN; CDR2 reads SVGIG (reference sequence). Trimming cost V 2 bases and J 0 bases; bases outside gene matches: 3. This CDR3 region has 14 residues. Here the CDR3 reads CAWSTGTGSYEQYF. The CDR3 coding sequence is TGTGCCTGGAGTACGGGGACAGGCTCCTACGAGCAGTACTTC.

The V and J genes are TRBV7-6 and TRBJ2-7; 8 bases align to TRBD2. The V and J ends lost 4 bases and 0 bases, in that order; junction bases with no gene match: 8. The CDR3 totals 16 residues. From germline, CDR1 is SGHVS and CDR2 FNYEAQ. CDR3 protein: CASSSYSGISSYEQYF. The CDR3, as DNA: TGTGCCAGCAGCTCTTATAGCGGGATCAGCTCCTACGAGCAGTACTTC.

CDR3 in amino acids: CASSVELRYEAFF. CDR3 sequence (DNA): TGTGCCAGCAGCGTAGAATTGAGATATGAAGCTTTCTTT. The V gene is TRBV9, the J gene TRBJ1-1; D ambiguous. The germline CDR1 and CDR2 sequences are SGDLS and YYNGEE. This CDR3 has 13 amino acids. The ends were cut back, 0 bases at V and 7 bases at J, with 10 bases in the middle.

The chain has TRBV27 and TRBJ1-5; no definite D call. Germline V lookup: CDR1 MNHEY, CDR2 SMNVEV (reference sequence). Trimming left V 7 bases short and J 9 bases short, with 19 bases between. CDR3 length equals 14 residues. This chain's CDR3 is CASNTADFRGPQHF. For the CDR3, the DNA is TGTGCCAGCAACACAGCCGATTTTCGGGGGCCCCAGCATTTT.

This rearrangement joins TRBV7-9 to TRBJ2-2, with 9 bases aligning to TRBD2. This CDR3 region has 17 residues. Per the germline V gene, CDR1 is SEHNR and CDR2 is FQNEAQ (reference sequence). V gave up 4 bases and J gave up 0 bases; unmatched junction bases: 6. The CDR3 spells CASSSRAGGSNTGELFF. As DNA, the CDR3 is TGTGCCAGCAGCTCCCGAGCGGGAGGATCGAACACCGGGGAGCTGTTTTTT. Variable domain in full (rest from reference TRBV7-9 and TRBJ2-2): DTGVSQNPRHKITKRGQNVTFRCDPISEHNRLYWYRQTLGQGPEFLTYFQNEAQLEKSRLLSDRFSAERPKGSFSTLEIQRTEQGDSAMYLCASSSRAGGSNTGELFFGEGSRLTVL.

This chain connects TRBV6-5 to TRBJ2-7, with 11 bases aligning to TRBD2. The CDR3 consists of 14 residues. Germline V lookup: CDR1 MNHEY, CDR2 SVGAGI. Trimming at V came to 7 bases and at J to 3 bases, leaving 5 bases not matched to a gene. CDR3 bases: TGTGCCAGCAAGGGGGGACTAGCGGACTACGAGCAGTACTTC. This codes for CASKGGLADYEQYF.

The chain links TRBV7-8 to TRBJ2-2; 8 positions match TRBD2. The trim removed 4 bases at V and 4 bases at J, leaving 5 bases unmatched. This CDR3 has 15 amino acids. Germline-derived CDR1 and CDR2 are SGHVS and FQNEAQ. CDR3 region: CASSSKREFTGELFF. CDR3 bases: TGTGCCAGCAGCTCCAAGCGGGAGTTCACCGGGGAGCTGTTTTTT.

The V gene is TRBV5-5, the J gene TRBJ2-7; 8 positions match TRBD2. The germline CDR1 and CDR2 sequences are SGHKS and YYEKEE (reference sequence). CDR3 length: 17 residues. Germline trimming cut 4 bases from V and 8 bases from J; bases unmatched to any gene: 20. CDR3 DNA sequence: TGTGCCAGCAGCCCTGTGTTGGGTAGCGGGAAGAGGTTCCAGCAGTACTTC. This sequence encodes CASSPVLGSGKRFQQYF.

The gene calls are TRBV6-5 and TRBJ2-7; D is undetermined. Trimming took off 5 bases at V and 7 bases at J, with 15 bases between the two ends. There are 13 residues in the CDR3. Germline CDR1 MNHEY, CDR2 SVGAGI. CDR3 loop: CASSPMQNQEQYF. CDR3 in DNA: TGTGCCAGCAGTCCCATGCAGAACCAAGAGCAGTACTTC.

CDR3: CACTGGSYNEQFF. DNA of the CDR3: TGCGCCTGCACAGGGGGGTCCTACAATGAGCAGTTCTTC. The chain carries TRBV23-1 and TRBJ2-1, with 8 nucleotides matching TRBD1. TRBV23-1 is filed as an ORF, its function uncertain. This CDR3 comprises 13 residues. Unmatched junction bases numbered 4, after V lost 11 bases and J lost 1 base.

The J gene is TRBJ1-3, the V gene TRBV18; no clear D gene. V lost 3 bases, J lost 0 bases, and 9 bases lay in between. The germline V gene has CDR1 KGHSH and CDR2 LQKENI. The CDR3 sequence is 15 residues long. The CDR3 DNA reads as TGTGCCAGCTCACCGGTAACAAGCTCTGGAAACACCATATATTTT. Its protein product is CASSPVTSSGNTIYF.

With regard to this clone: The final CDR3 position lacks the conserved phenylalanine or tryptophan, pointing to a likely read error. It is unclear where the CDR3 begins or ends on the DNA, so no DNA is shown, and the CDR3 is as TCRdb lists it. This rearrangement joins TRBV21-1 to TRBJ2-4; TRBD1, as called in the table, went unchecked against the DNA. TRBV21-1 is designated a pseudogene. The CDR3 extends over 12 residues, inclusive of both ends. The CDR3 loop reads CASSRRQGQRGL.

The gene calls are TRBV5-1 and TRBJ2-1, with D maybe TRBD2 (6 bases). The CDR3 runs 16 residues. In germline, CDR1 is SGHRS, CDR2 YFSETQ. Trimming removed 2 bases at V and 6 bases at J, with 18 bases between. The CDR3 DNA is TGCGCCAGCAGCTTACCCGGGACTGCGAGGGCCAATGAGCAGTTCTTC. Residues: CASSLPGTARANEQFF. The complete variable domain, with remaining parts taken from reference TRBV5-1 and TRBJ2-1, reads KAGVTQTPRYLIKTRGQQVTLSCSPISGHRSVSWYQQTPGQGLQFLFEYFSETQRNKGNFPGRFSGRQFSNSRSEMNVSTLELGDSALYLCASSLPGTARANEQFFGPGTRLTVL.

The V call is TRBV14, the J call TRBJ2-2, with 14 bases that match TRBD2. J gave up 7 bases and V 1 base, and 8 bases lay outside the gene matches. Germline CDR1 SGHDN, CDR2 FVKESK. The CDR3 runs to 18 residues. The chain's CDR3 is CASSQGGTSGSLVGELFF. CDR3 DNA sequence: TGTGCCAGCAGCCAAGGCGGGACTAGCGGGAGCCTGGTCGGGGAGCTGTTTTTT. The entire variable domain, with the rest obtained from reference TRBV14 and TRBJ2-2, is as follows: EAGVTQFPSHSVIEKGQTVTLRCDPISGHDNLYWYRRVMGKEIKFLLHFVKESKQDESGMPNNRFLAERTGGTYSTLKVQPAELEDSGVYFCASSQGGTSGSLVGELFFGEGSRLTVL.

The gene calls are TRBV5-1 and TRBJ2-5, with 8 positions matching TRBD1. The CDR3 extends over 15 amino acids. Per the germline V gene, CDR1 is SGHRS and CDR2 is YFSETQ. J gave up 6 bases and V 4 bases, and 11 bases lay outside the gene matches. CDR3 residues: CASSTLRQGWKTQYF. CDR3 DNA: TGCGCCAGCAGCACCCTCCGACAGGGGTGGAAGACCCAGTACTTC. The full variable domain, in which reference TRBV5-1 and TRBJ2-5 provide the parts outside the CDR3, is KAGVTQTPRYLIKTRGQQVTLSCSPISGHRSVSWYQQTPGQGLQFLFEYFSETQRNKGNFPGRFSGRQFSNSRSEMNVSTLELGDSALYLCASSTLRQGWKTQYFGPGTRLLVL.

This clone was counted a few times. CDR3 sequence reads: CASGTGQGRPIQPQHF. The CDR3, as DNA: TGTGCCAGCGGAACAGGACAGGGGCGTCCGATTCAGCCCCAGCATTTT. This chain links TRBV6-6 with TRBJ1-5, with 9 bases aligning to TRBD1. Looked up from germline, CDR1 is MNHNY and CDR2 is SVGAGI (reference sequence). This CDR3 spans 16 amino acids. The junction had 14 bases not matched to a gene; V was cut back by 8 bases and J by 6 bases.